These T cell receptor beta chains were read from a single sample in a study of CD8 T cells in ankylosing spondylitis. Using its own MiXCR run on the 5' RACE reads, TCRdb lists one record per CDR3 protein. This sample carries 250,000 to 300,000 distinct CDR3 sequences, roughly 20% of them seen once, and the ten largest clones take 7.8%. Sequencing used blood, either unsorted or a sorted T cell fraction (not recorded which). The receptors here all came from a male donor with ankylosing spondylitis or in good health (not recorded which). Both conserved end residues are part of each CDR3. The D gene is left open where the match is weak. Rows give clone size only sometimes, using once, few, many, or a class for an expanded clone.

j_gene	len	d_gene	v_gene	abundance	CDR3nt	CDR3aa
TRBJ2-5	15	NA	TRBV7-6	NA	TGTGCCAGCAGCACAACAGGGCCTCCGCGGGAGACCCAGTACTTC	CASSTTGPPRETQYF
TRBJ2-5	12	NA	TRBV5-1	NA	TGCGCCAGCAGCGCGAGGAAGGAGACCCAGTACTTC	CASSARKETQYF
TRBJ2-3	18	NA	TRBV6-1	few	TGTGCCAGCAGGAACGGGGGACGACAGGGTCGGTTCGGGGATACGCAGTATTTT	CASRNGGRQGRFGDTQYF
TRBJ1-1	14	NA	TRBV3-1	NA	TGTGCCAGCAGCCTAGGGAATATGGGAACGGAAGCTTTCTTT	CASSLGNMGTEAFF
TRBJ2-3	15	TRBD2	TRBV5-1	NA	TGCGCCAGCAGCTTAGCGGGAGAACGCACAGATACGCAGTATTTT	CASSLAGERTDTQYF
TRBJ2-2	14	TRBD1	TRBV7-3	few	TGTGCCAGCAGCTCGATGGACAGGACCGGGGAGCTGTTTTTT	CASSSMDRTGELFF
TRBJ1-6	15	NA	TRBV27	few	TGTGCCAGCAGACCTCTACAGGAGAGGGGTTCACCCCTCCACTTT	CASRPLQERGSPLHF
TRBJ1-2	15	NA	TRBV28	NA	TGTGCCAGCAGTTCGGTCCTTGGACAGTTCTATGGCTACACCTTC	CASSSVLGQFYGYTF
TRBJ1-5	14	NA	TRBV18	NA	TGTGCCAGCTCACCCGAAAGGGGCAATCAGCCCCAGCATTTT	CASSPERGNQPQHF
TRBJ2-1	16	TRBD2	TRBV9	NA	TGTGCCAGCAGCGGCGGACTAGCGGGAGGGCCGACCGAGCAGTTCTTC	CASSGGLAGGPTEQFF
TRBJ1-3	12	NA	TRBV29-1	many	TGCAGCGTGACCGCCTCTGGAAACACCATATATTTT	CSVTASGNTIYF
TRBJ1-2	15	TRBD1	TRBV10-3	many	TGTGCCATCAGTGAGCCAGACAGGGGTGGGTATGGCTACACCTTC	CAISEPDRGGYGYTF
TRBJ2-3	15	TRBD2	TRBV12-3/TRBV12-4	many	TGTGCCAGCAGTTTGAGGGCGGGGGGGCTAGATACGCAGTATTTT	CASSLRAGGLDTQYF
TRBJ2-3	14	TRBD1	TRBV20-1	many	TGCAGTGCTATGCCGGGACAGGGCACAGATACGCAGTATTTT	CSAMPGQGTDTQYF
TRBJ1-1	17	TRBD1	TRBV5-1	NA	TGCGCCAGCAGCTTGGCCGGCCAGGGGGCCATGAACACTGAAGCTTTCTTT	CASSLAGQGAMNTEAFF
TRBJ2-5	16	NA	TRBV27	NA	TGTGCCAGCAGCATACGGGCCTCAAGACGCCAAGAGACCCAGTACTTC	CASSIRASRRQETQYF
TRBJ2-1	12	NA	TRBV2	NA	TGTGCCAGCAGTGGGGACAAGGGGGGGCAGTTCTTC	CASSGDKGGQFF
TRBJ2-2	16	NA	TRBV20-1	NA	TGCAGTGCTAGAGATCTCGCGGGACATAACACCGGGGAGCTGTTTTTT	CSARDLAGHNTGELFF
TRBJ1-2	15	NA	TRBV4-1	many	TGCGCCAGCAGCCCACTGACACAAGAGGCGCAGGGCTACACCTTC	CASSPLTQEAQGYTF
TRBJ2-3	13	NA	TRBV5-1	NA	TGCGCCAGCAGCTCCAGGACGACCGATACGCAGTATTTT	CASSSRTTDTQYF
TRBJ2-2	13	NA	TRBV24-1	few	TGTGCCACCAGAGAACGGTGGACCGGGGAGCTGTTTTTT	CATRERWTGELFF
TRBJ2-5	18	NA	TRBV10-3	NA	TGTACCATCAGTTTTCGCGGGACTAACAGGGCCCCCCAAGAGACCCAGTACTTC	CTISFRGTNRAPQETQYF
TRBJ2-2	14	NA	TRBV7-3	NA	TGTGCCAGCAGCTTAACGTCGGACACCGGGGAGCTGTTTTTT	CASSLTSDTGELFF
TRBJ1-5	11	NA	TRBV28	many	TGTGCCAGCAGTTTATCGCAGCCCCAGCATTTT	CASSLSQPQHF
TRBJ2-2	12	NA	TRBV12-3/TRBV12-4	NA	TGTGCCAGCAGTCAACACAGCGGGGAGCTGTTTTTT	CASSQHSGELFF
TRBJ2-5	14	NA	TRBV5-5	few	TGTGCCAGCAGCTTGGCGGGGGAGGTAGAGACCCAGTACTTC	CASSLAGEVETQYF
TRBJ1-5	16	NA	TRBV12-3/TRBV12-4	many	TGTGCCAGCAGTTTAAAAGGCCAGTTTAGCAATCAGCCCCAGCATTTT	CASSLKGQFSNQPQHF
TRBJ1-1	17	TRBD1	TRBV15	NA	TGTGCCACCAGCAGAGGGGGTCGGACAGGGGTGCGCACTGAAGCTTTCTTT	CATSRGGRTGVRTEAFF
TRBJ2-1	18	NA	TRBV21-1	few	TGTGCCAGCAGCAAAGAAAGGGAGGGGAAGAGATCCTACAATGAGCAGTTCTTC	CASSKEREGKRSYNEQFF
TRBJ2-3	15	NA	TRBV7-2	many	TGTGCCAGCAGCCGACAGTTTGCAAGCACAGATACGCAGTATTTT	CASSRQFASTDTQYF
TRBJ2-6	13	NA	TRBV20-1	NA	TGCAGTGCTAGATCCTGGGGGGCCAACGTCCTGACTTTC	CSARSWGANVLTF
TRBJ2-1	14	TRBD2	TRBV12-3/TRBV12-4	few	TGTGCCAGCAGACTAGCGTTGAGTGCCAATGAGCAGTTCTTC	CASRLALSANEQFF
TRBJ2-3	17	NA	TRBV27	few	TGTGCCAGCAGTCAGAGGGGCCCCACCTACGGCACAGATACGCAGTATTTT	CASSQRGPTYGTDTQYF
TRBJ1-5	15	TRBD1	TRBV2	few	TGTGCCAGCAGTGAAAGGACAGGGAGGAATCAGCCCCAGCATTTT	CASSERTGRNQPQHF
TRBJ2-5	16	NA	TRBV19	NA	TGTGCCAGTAGTATGGGCCGGCGCCAGGCGAAAGAGACCCAGTACTTC	CASSMGRRQAKETQYF
TRBJ2-2	15	NA	TRBV5-1	few	TGCGCCAGCAGCTTGGACCCGGGGATGGCCGGGGAGCTGTTTTTT	CASSLDPGMAGELFF
TRBJ1-1	14	TRBD1	TRBV7-8	few	TGTGCCAGCAGCAGAAGTGCCGGGACAGGGGAAGCTTTCTTT	CASSRSAGTGEAFF
TRBJ1-2	15	NA	TRBV6-1	few	TGTGCCAGCAGTGCCGTGGGGGGGGCGTACTATGGCTACACCTTC	CASSAVGGAYYGYTF
TRBJ2-1	19	TRBD2	TRBV6-4	NA	TGTGCCAGCAGTGACGTCAGGCTAGCGGGAGGGAGGGTCTACAATGAGCAGTTCTTC	CASSDVRLAGGRVYNEQFF
TRBJ1-5	14	NA	TRBV18	few	TGTGCCAGCTCACCCGGACGGAGCAATCAGCCCCAGCATTTT	CASSPGRSNQPQHF
TRBJ2-1	15	TRBD2	TRBV10-3	few	TGTGCCATCAGTACTAGCGGGAGAACCTACAATGAGCAGTTCTTC	CAISTSGRTYNEQFF
TRBJ1-1	17	TRBD1	TRBV12-3/TRBV12-4	few	TGTGCCAGCAGCCCTAACCTCGGACAGGGCCCGAACACTGAAGCTTTCTTT	CASSPNLGQGPNTEAFF
TRBJ1-1	14	NA	TRBV7-8	few	TGTGCCAGCAGCCCAGGACGCTCTGACACTGAAGCTTTCTTT	CASSPGRSDTEAFF